Given below is one TCR beta chain in context. The sample originates from a study of blood T cell repertoires in COVID-19. Study details: Samples came from the United States, Italy and Spain, spanning acute and convalescent COVID-19. PBMCs, B-cell-depleted T cells, or T cells were the source of the cDNA or gDNA that made up the material.

V was pared by 0 bases and J by 2 bases, with 10 bases between. The CDR3 is made up of 15 amino acids. CDR1 and CDR2 (germline): SGHDT, YYEEEE. This table comes from immunoSEQ multiplex PCR, and its TCRdb copy is limited to in-frame clones, with some not included. The sample yields under 250,000 clones, under 90% seen once. V usage is TRBV5-6 and J usage is TRBJ2-3; possibly TRBD2 for D (5 bases). The sample was peripheral blood. The sequence was obtained from a man over 45 with COVID-19, enrolled during active disease. CDR3 DNA sequence: TGTGCCAGCAGCTTGGGAGCGGCCGTCACAGATACGCAGTATTTT. Its protein product is CASSLGAAVTDTQYF.